This T cell receptor beta chain was found in a study of shared clonotypes between healthy human individuals (dated by TCRdb to the early 2020s). Some background on the complete study: A few men and a couple of women, aged 18 to 49 years, made up the cohort. For each donor, CD4 naive and CD4 memory were each run on three plates, CD8 naive on two plates, and CD8 memory on one plate. Different laboratories and diverse techniques were used to prepare libraries and sequence TCR repertoires, to increase sequencing depth and limit assay-specific biases. Leukapheresis yielded between about 0.85 and 10 billion PBMCs per donor. The study deeply sequenced blood TCR repertoires of several healthy adults to estimate repertoire size and the extent of clonotype sharing between individuals.

About this clone itself: This receptor's antigen is unknown. The junction departs from the called germline gene at one end, perhaps through a read error.

Using the deep immunoSEQ assay, TCR CDR3 regions were amplified from genomic DNA by multiplex PCR. Extracted genomic DNA from each cell subset was distributed evenly across all wells of several immunoSEQ 96-well plates, and each plate was treated as a replicate. For sorted subsets, each replicate PCR was loaded with 200 to 250 ng genomic DNA, equivalent to about 30,000 T cell genomes. Purified libraries were quantified with a Qubit 3.0 fluorometer, sized on a Bioanalyzer 2100, and re-quantified with the KAPA Library Quantification kit. Every immunoSEQ 96-well plate was sequenced on a separate single-read 150-cycle Illumina NextSeq 550 flow cell. The paper's data handling went like this. The immunoSEQ output contained only junctional sequences without quality scores, so filtering could not match that applied to full-length reads. Sequences were annotated with PyIR, a Python wrapper for IgBLAST v1.9, using IMGT germline references to assign V/J genes and CDR3. Reads were removed for weak V/J assignments (E-value above 1e-6), missing CDR3, stop codons, out-of-frame junctions, or ambiguous translated residues. V3J clonotypes were defined as sequences sharing an identical inferred V gene, J gene, and CDR3 amino acid sequence. The percentage overlap between two repertoires was calculated by dividing the number of shared unique clonotypes by the size of the smaller repertoire. RTK rarefaction, the Chao1 estimator, and Recon v2.1 estimates of unobserved clonotypes were used to assess repertoire richness. Generation probabilities for all TCRbeta clonotypes obtained by the gDNA method from a handful of donors were computed using OLGA. TCRdb retrieved this table from immuneACCESS and kept in-frame rearrangements only. Not all clones are present; in checked studies, unresolved V genes account for under half, and no reason is known for the remainder. V and J calls and clone size are given by that table; D and trimming were obtained from the DNA. For this sample there are nearly 2 million clones; over 85% appear just once. The ten largest clones capture under 1.5% of the sample.

The paper's findings and limits, for the study overall: About 4.5% of naive CD4, 3% to 4% of naive CD8, approximately 2.2% of memory CD4, and over 0.35% of memory CD8 clonotypes were shared across several donors. Estimated clonotype richness was generally larger for naive than for memory subsets. Even with the large sequencing depth, rarefaction of the sorted-subset datasets indicated that sequencing was incomplete. Only blood was sampled, and tissue TCR repertoires likely differ from those in blood. Clonotypes shared by all four sorted-subset donors showed higher generation probabilities than non-shared clonotypes. The genetic and exposure-history diversity represented was limited by the small number of donors. Based on pairwise subsampling, the degree of clonotype sharing among donors was expected to be affected by sequencing depth.

CD8 naive samples consisted of CD45RO-negative cells that were positively selected for CCR7, yielding a CD45RA+CCR7+ population without TemRA cells. Donors were healthy HIV-negative adults with no recently reported acute infections or vaccinations. Every donor was a Caucasian adult residing in Nashville, Tennessee, USA. After blood collection by leukapheresis, PBMCs were isolated using Ficoll-Histopaque density gradient centrifugation and then cryopreserved in the vapor phase of liquid nitrogen. Analytical flow cytometry was used to check the purity and quantity of each magnetically sorted T cell population. From each sorted fraction, genomic DNA was isolated and quantified by UV absorbance on a Nanodrop 2000c. CDR1 and CDR2 (SSHAT, FNYEAQ) derive from the germline V gene (reference sequence). The CDR3 goes from the cysteine to the phenylalanine over 15 residues. Just the 45-base CDR3 DNA is kept, in frame starting at base 1.

Material: naive CD8+ T cells sorted from blood. The cell subset or site label for this specimen denotes: CD45RA+CCR7+. The sequence joins TRBV7-7 to TRBJ2-1; 9 nucleotides in the junction match TRBD1. The clonotype was recovered from a man between 18 and 29 years old in good health. The CDR3 protein is CASSLPGQGYNEQFF. The DNA sequence is given as TGTGCTAGCAGCTTACCGGGACAGGGATACAATGAGCAGTTCTTC.